The sequence of this TCR beta chain was determined in a study of identical twins (dated by TCRdb to the mid-2010s). Study-level background: The study deep-sequenced TCR alpha and beta repertoires from monozygotic twins, unrelated adults of various ages and cord blood to test whether fetal clonotypes persist. To rule out contamination, the twin experiments were replicated at different times with different library preparation protocols.

The cysteine opens and the phenylalanine closes a CDR3 of 14 amino acids. Kept here is only the CDR3 DNA, which spans 42 bases and is read in frame from base 1. Here V drops 5 bases and J drops 4 bases, and the junction holds 4 bases not matched to any gene. CDR1 SGHTA and CDR2 FQGNSA are derived from the germline V gene. Every donor was a healthy Caucasian. Receptor libraries were prepared by 5' RACE. Sequencing used an Illumina HiSeq 2000. A universal primer binding site was introduced by template switching, and a unique molecular identifier was present in the final cDNA, enabling accurate counting of TCR cDNA molecules. Specific primers in the conserved constant-segment region were used to synthesize first-strand cDNA for the TCR alpha and beta chains. Each cDNA library was double barcoded, with a SMART-Mk sample barcode plus Illumina barcodes, to control for contamination. TruSeq adapter sequences along with Illumina sample barcodes were introduced in two successive PCR steps. Sequencing of the TCR alpha and beta cDNA libraries was done on the Illumina HiSeq platform using custom primers. The published analysis was carried out like this. MiGEC was used to process raw reads and extract unique molecular identifiers, and MiXCR was used to find CDR3 positions. Recombination models were inferred per individual with the repgenHMM and IGoR tools using an EM algorithm. Shared clonotype analysis was performed with the tcR package in R, normalizing sharing by the product of cloneset sizes. To study raw recombination free of thymic and clonal selection effects, out-of-frame nonproductive sequences were analyzed. Starting from the raw public reads, TCRdb applied fastp trimming at Q25, assembled clones with MiXCR and retained in-frame beta chains. Each CDR3 protein appears once, grouped with its most common genes and DNA. The V and J calls were not made by the authors but by TCRdb's processing. The sample table records around 1.7 million distinct CDR3 sequences; roughly a third of these occur just once. The ten most abundant clones make up about 0.3% of the sample.

The study at large found these results: Because the same donors could not be followed over many years, the conclusions relied on cross-sectional statistical analysis. Compared with coincidental sharing between unrelated individuals, an excess of low generation-probability sequences was observed among out-of-frame TCR alpha sequences shared between twins. Invariant T cells such as MAIT and iNKT could partly confound zero-insertion analyses, though diverse VJ usage argued against this for most clonotypes. Abundant cord blood beta clonotypes had fewer insertions, young adult naive repertoires showed a similar but weaker trend, and memory repertoires showed no such trend. A weaker excess of twin sharing was found in beta out-of-frame sequences because the signal-to-noise ratio was lowered by fewer shared sequences. Out-of-frame TCR alpha sharing in monozygotic twins was systematically underestimated by recombination models, whereas sharing between unrelated individuals was in agreement with the recombination models.

This clonotype was observed a few times. It lacks a known antigen. Nothing much larger sits one base from this clone, and base qualities are not available. The V and J segments used are TRBV7-2 and TRBJ2-3; 9 nucleotides in the junction match TRBD2. The sequencing input was cord blood. The clonotype was recovered from a newborn girl in good health. CDR3 region: CASSRWTSADTQYF. The nucleotides are TGTGCCAGCAGCCGATGGACTAGCGCAGATACGCAGTATTTT.